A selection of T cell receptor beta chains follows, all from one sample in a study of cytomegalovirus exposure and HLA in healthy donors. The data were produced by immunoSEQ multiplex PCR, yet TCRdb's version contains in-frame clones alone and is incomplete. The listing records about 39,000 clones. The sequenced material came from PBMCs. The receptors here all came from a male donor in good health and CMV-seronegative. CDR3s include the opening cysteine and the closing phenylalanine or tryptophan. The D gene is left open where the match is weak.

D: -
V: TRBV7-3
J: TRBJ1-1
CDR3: CASSLGGSTEAFF
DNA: TGTGCCAGCAGCTTGGGCGGGAGCACTGAAGCTTTCTTT

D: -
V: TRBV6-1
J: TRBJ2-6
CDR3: CASRTVSSGANVPTF
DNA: TGTGCCAGCAGGACAGTAAGCTCTGGGGCCAACGTCCCGACTTTC

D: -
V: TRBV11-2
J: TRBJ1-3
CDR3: CASSLGLGVGSGNTIYF
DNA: TGTGCCAGCAGCTTGGGGTTGGGAGTCGGGTCTGGAAACACCATATATTTT

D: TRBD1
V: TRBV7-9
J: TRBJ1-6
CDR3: CASSLGQGAGYNSPLHF
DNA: TGTGCCAGCAGCTTAGGACAGGGGGCCGGCTATAATTCACCCCTCCACTTT

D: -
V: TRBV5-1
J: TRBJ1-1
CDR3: CASLVSVFEPTEAFF
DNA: TGCGCCAGCCTTGTCTCAGTATTCGAACCCACTGAAGCTTTCTTT

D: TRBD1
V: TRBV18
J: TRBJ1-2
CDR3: CASSPPGQGVYGYTF
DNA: TGTGCCAGCTCACCTCCGGGACAGGGTGTCTATGGCTACACCTTC

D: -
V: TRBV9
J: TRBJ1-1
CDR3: CASSVEAGQAFF
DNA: TGTGCCAGCAGCGTAGAAGCGGGGCAGGCTTTCTTT

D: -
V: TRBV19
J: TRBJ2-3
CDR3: CASSPLQTGIDTQYF
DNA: TGTGCCAGTAGCCCGCTTCAGACTGGCATAGATACGCAGTATTTT

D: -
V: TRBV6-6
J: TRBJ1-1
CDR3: CASSYSMAGKNTEAFF
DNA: TGTGCCAGCAGTTACTCGATGGCGGGAAAGAACACTGAAGCTTTCTTT

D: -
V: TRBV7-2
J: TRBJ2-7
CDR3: CASSPARREQYF
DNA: TGTGCCAGCAGCCCAGCCAGGAGGGAGCAGTACTTC

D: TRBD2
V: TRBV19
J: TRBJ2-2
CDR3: CASNAGGTGELFF
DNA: TGTGCCAGTAACGCGGGGGGTACCGGGGAGCTGTTTTTT

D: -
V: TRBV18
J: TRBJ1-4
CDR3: CASSPDRGSREKLFF
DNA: TGTGCCAGCTCACCAGACCGGGGAAGTCGAGAAAAACTGTTTTTT

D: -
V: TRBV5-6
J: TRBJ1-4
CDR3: CASSSGTLNEKLFF
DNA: TGTGCCAGCAGCTCCGGGACACTCAATGAAAAACTGTTTTTT

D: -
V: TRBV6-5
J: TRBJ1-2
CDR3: CASSYSILANYGYTF
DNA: TGTGCCAGCAGTTACTCGATTCTAGCTAACTATGGCTACACCTTC

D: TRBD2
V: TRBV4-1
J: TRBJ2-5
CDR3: CASSQPRSGVQETQYF
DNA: TGCGCCAGCAGCCAACCCCGGAGCGGGGTACAAGAGACCCAGTACTTC

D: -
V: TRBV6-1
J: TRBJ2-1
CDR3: CASREQGKSYNEQFF
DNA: TGTGCCAGCAGAGAACAGGGAAAGTCCTACAATGAGCAGTTCTTC

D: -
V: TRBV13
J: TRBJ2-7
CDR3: CASSQAHSYEQYF
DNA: TGTGCCAGCAGCCAAGCTCACTCCTACGAGCAGTACTTC

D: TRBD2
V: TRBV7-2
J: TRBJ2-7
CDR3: CASSLGRTSGGASYEQYF
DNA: TGTGCCAGCAGCTTAGGTAGGACTAGCGGGGGGGCGTCCTACGAGCAGTACTTC

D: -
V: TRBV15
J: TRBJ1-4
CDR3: CATSRGEGRKLFF
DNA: TGTGCCACCAGCAGAGGGGAGGGACGAAAACTGTTTTTT

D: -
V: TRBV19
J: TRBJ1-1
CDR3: CASRDTGLYTEAFF
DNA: TGTGCCAGTAGGGATACAGGGCTTTACACTGAAGCTTTCTTT

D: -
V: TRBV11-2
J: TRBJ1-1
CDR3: CASSFGEDTEAFF
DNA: TGTGCCAGCAGCTTCGGTGAGGACACTGAAGCTTTCTTT

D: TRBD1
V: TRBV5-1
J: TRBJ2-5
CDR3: CASSLGGTETQYF
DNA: TGCGCCAGCAGCTTAGGGGGCACAGAGACCCAGTACTTC

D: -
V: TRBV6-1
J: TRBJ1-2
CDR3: CASSETVGGLNYGGYTF
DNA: TGTGCCAGCAGTGAGACCGTCGGGGGGCTTAACTATGGGGGCTACACCTTC

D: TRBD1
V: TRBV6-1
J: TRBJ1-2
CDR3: CASSATTGGAIYGYTF
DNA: TGTGCCAGCAGTGCGACGACAGGGGGCGCAATCTATGGCTACACCTTC

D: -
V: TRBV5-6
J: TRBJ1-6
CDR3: CASSFGRGISPLHF
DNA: TGTGCCAGCAGCTTCGGTAGGGGGATTTCACCCCTCCACTTT

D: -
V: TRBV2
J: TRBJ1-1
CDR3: CASLDDSPEAFF
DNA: TGTGCCAGCCTAGATGACAGTCCTGAAGCTTTCTTT

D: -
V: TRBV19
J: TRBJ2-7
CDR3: CASSMPGGASYEQYF
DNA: TGTGCCAGTAGTATGCCAGGAGGGGCCTCCTACGAGCAGTACTTC

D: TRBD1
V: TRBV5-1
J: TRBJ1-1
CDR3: CASSGTGLSSEAFF
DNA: TGCGCCAGCAGCGGGACAGGGTTGAGTAGTGAAGCTTTCTTT

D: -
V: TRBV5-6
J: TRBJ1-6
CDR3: CASSLGTINSPLHF
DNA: TGTGCCAGCAGCCTCGGGACAATCAACTCACCCCTCCACTTT

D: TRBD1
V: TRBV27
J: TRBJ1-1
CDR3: CASSLRTGMNTEAFF
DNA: TGTGCCAGCAGTCTCCGGACAGGGATGAACACTGAAGCTTTCTTT

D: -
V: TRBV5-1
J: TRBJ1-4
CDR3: CASSFGETNEKLFF
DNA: TGCGCCAGCAGCTTCGGGGAGACTAATGAAAAACTGTTTTTT

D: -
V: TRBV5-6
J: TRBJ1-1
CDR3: CASSLRGTEAFF
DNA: TGTGCCAGCAGCTTGAGAGGAACTGAAGCTTTCTTT

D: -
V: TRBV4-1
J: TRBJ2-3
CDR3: CASSHPPTRSTDTQYF
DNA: TGCGCCAGCAGCCACCCACCGACGCGGAGCACAGATACGCAGTATTTT

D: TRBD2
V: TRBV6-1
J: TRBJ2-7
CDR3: CASSERASGPNEQYF
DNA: TGTGCCAGCAGTGAAAGGGCTAGCGGGCCGAACGAGCAGTACTTC

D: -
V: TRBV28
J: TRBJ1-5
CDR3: CASSLRSNQPQHF
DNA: TGTGCCAGCAGTTTACGCAGTAATCAGCCCCAGCATTTT

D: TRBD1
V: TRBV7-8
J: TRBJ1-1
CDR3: CASSLAYRGDTEAFF
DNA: TGTGCCAGCAGCTTAGCTTACAGGGGCGATACTGAAGCTTTCTTT

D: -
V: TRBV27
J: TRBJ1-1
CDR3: CASSLSANTEAFF
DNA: TGTGCCAGCAGTTTATCGGCGAACACTGAAGCTTTCTTT

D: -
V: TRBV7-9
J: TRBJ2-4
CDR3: CASSSSDSGKNIQYF
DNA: TGTGCCAGCAGCTCATCGGACAGCGGCAAAAACATTCAGTACTTC

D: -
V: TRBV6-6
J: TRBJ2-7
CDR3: CASSPDSTSYEQYF
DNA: TGTGCCAGCAGCCCGGACTCTACTTCCTACGAGCAGTACTTC

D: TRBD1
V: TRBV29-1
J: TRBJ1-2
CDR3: CSVADRSYGYTF
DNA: TGCAGCGTGGCGGACAGGAGCTATGGCTACACCTTC

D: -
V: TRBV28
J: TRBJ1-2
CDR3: CAVRSGGTGGYTF
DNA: TGTGCCGTCCGGAGCGGGGGAACGGGAGGCTACACCTTC

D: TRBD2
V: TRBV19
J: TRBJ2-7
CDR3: CASKREGSSYEQYF
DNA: TGTGCCAGTAAGCGGGAAGGCAGTTCCTACGAGCAGTACTTC

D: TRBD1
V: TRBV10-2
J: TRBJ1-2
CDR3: CASSHPPDRGRDGYTF
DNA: TGCGCCAGCAGTCACCCCCCCGACAGGGGGCGGGATGGCTACACCTTC

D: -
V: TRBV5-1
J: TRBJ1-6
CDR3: CASSSGRGISPLHF
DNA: TGCGCCAGCAGCTCGGGCAGGGGTATTTCACCCCTCCACTTT

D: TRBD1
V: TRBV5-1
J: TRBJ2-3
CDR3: CASSLRSEGATDTQYF
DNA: TGCGCCAGCAGCTTGCGTTCAGAGGGGGCGACGGATACGCAGTATTTT

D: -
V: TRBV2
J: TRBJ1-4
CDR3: CASSELSEKLFF
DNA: TGTGCCAGCAGTGAATTATCCGAAAAACTGTTTTTT

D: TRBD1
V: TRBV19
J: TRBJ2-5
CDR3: CASSPGTGQATLPSETQYF
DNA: TGTGCCAGTAGTCCCGGGACAGGGCAAGCGACACTCCCGTCGGAGACCCAGTACTTC

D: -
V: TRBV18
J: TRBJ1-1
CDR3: CASSPQGVNPEAFF
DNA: TGTGCCAGCTCACCACAGGGGGTAAATCCTGAAGCTTTCTTT

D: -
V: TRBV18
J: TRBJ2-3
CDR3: CASSPSVVDTQYF
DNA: TGTGCCAGCTCACCTTCTGTAGTAGATACGCAGTATTTT

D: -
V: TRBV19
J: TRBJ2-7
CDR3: CASTPRWGAYEQYF
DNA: TGTGCCAGTACCCCCAGGTGGGGGGCCTACGAGCAGTACTTC

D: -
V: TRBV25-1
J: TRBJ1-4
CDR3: CASSEWEANEKLFF
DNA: TGTGCCAGCAGTGAATGGGAGGCTAATGAAAAACTGTTTTTT

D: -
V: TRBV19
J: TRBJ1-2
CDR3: CASSIISGYGYTF
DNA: TGTGCCAGTAGTATCATCAGTGGCTATGGCTACACCTTC

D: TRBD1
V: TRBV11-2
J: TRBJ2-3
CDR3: CASSIRDRAVDTQYF
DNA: TGTGCCAGCAGCATCCGGGACAGGGCTGTAGATACGCAGTATTTT

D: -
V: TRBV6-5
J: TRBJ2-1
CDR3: CATMEQGLYNEQFF
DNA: TGTGCGACTATGGAGCAGGGGTTATACAATGAGCAGTTCTTC

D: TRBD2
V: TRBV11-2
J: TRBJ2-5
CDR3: CASSLGLAVETQYF
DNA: TGTGCCAGCAGCCTAGGACTAGCGGTGGAGACCCAGTACTTC

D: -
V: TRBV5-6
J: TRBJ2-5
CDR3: CASTLKVGDMGKTQYF
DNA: TGTGCCAGCACCCTAAAGGTTGGGGACATGGGAAAGACCCAGTACTTC

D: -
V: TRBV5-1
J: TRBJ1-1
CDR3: CASSLDGWSTEAFF
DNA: TGCGCCAGCAGCTTGGACGGGTGGAGCACTGAAGCTTTCTTT

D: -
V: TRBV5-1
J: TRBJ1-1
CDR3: CASSDNPGASTEAFF
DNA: TGCGCCAGCAGCGACAATCCAGGGGCCAGTACTGAAGCTTTCTTT

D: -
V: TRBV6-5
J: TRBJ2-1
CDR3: CASTAMTGAYNEQFF
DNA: TGTGCCAGCACCGCGATGACCGGGGCCTACAATGAGCAGTTCTTC

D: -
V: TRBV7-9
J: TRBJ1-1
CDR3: CASSLTGMNTEAFF
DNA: TGTGCCAGCAGCTTAACAGGGATGAACACTGAAGCTTTCTTT